The next 12 T cell receptor beta chains were all read from a single sample in a study of cytomegalovirus exposure and HLA in healthy donors. The PCR employed 60 Vbeta primers together with 13 Jbeta primers. Libraries were prepared by immunoSEQ multiplex PCR; TCRdb keeps only in-frame clonotypes and omits some of them. Of 95,000 to 150,000 clones listed, 75% to 90% are singletons. The specimen was PBMCs. The receptors were gathered from a man under 40 in good health and CMV-seronegative.

This clone was found a few times. The chain recombines TRBV6-5 with TRBJ1-2; 8 positions agree with TRBD1. From germline, CDR1 is MNHEY and CDR2 SVGAGI. The V and J ends lost 6 bases and 8 bases, in that order; junction bases with no gene match: 8. The CDR3 extends over 13 amino acids. CDR3 protein: CASSLGQGRGYTF. The CDR3 nucleotides are TGTGCCAGCAGCCTCGGACAGGGAAGAGGCTACACCTTC.

The CDR3 DNA reads as TGTGCCAGCAGTCGCAGGGATATGCGCGGGGCCAACGTCCTGACTTTC. Translating gives CASSRRDMRGANVLTF. The chain recombines TRBV6-6 with TRBJ2-6; D possibly corresponds to TRBD1 (5 bases). This CDR3 has 16 residues. Germline CDR1 and CDR2: MNHNY and SVGAGI (reference sequence). Trimming removed 5 bases at V and 4 bases at J, with 15 bases between.

J is TRBJ2-1 and V is TRBV6-5; D is uncertain. The CDR3 runs to 14 residues. V was clipped by 1 base and J by 0 bases, with 4 bases between them. CDR1 and CDR2 from the germline V gene are MNHEY and SVGAGI. Written as DNA, the CDR3 is TGTGCCAGCAGTTACTTCCTCTCCTACAATGAGCAGTTCTTC. Its translation is CASSYFLSYNEQFF.

This clone was counted a single time. The gene calls are TRBV4-1 and TRBJ1-5; D might be TRBD1 (6 bases). The germline V and J ends were trimmed by 0 bases and 3 bases, with 9 bases remaining between them. CDR3 size: 15 residues. From germline, CDR1 is MGHRA and CDR2 YSYEKL. The CDR3 nucleotides read TGCGCCAGCAGCCAAGAAACAGGGTCCAATCAGCCCCAGCATTTT. Its protein is CASSQETGSNQPQHF.

The rearrangement uses TRBV6-5 and TRBJ2-5; 7 nucleotides match TRBD1. From germline, CDR1 is MNHEY and CDR2 SVGAGI. Trimming at V came to 2 bases and at J to 2 bases, leaving 5 bases not matched to a gene. The CDR3 consists of 15 residues. CDR3 protein: CASSYDRVRQETQYF. The CDR3 DNA reads as TGTGCCAGCAGTTACGACAGGGTTCGGCAAGAGACCCAGTACTTC.

On this clone itself: The junction shows a germline mismatch at one end, possibly a read error. The chain joins TRBV2 to TRBJ2-7; TRBD1 matches 8 bases. CDR3 length equals 11 residues. The germline gives CDR1 SNHLY, CDR2 FYNNEI. CDR3 sequence (DNA): TGTGCCAGCAGCTTTGACAGGGGAGGTTTCTTC. Residues: CASSFDRGGFF.

The rearrangement links TRBV11-2 to TRBJ1-1; 7 nucleotides match TRBD1. The V gene end was trimmed by 3 bases and the J gene end by 1 base; junction bases not matched to a gene: 8. The CDR3 spans 16 residues. Germline V lookup: CDR1 SGHAT, CDR2 FQNNGV. For the CDR3, the DNA is TGTGCCAGCAGCTTCATCAGACAGGGTCGGAACACTGAAGCTTTCTTT. Translating gives CASSFIRQGRNTEAFF.

This clone appeared once. The chain recombines TRBV9 with TRBJ1-1; D possibly corresponds to TRBD1 (5 bases). The germline CDR1 and CDR2 sequences are SGDLS and YYNGEE. This CDR3 contains 15 residues. V was pared by 0 bases and J by 0 bases, with 9 bases between. This chain's CDR3 is CASSVVDSMNTEAFF. The CDR3 bases are TGTGCCAGCAGCGTAGTTGACAGCATGAACACTGAAGCTTTCTTT.

The rearrangement links TRBV7-8 to TRBJ1-1; 9 bases agree with TRBD1. The CDR3 totals 14 residues. Germline CDR1 SGHVS, CDR2 FQNEAQ. The junction had 5 bases not matched to a gene; V was cut back by 5 bases and J by 4 bases. The CDR3 DNA follows: TGTGCCAGCAGCAACAGGGGGCGGAGCACTGAAGCTTTCTTT. This sequence encodes CASSNRGRSTEAFF.

Comments on this clone: This specimen includes other DNA sequences encoding the same CDR3. The CDR3, as DNA: TGTGCCAGCAGCTCCCTTTCCCGGGGGGCCACGGCTACGCAGTATTTT. Protein sequence: CASSSLSRGATATQYF. The chain has TRBV5-6 and TRBJ2-3, with D possibly being TRBD2 (7 bases). Looked up from germline, CDR1 is SGHDT and CDR2 is YYEEEE. The germline V and J ends were trimmed by 3 bases and 8 bases, with 22 bases remaining between them. The CDR3 consists of 16 residues.

V and J are TRBV6-5 and TRBJ2-7; D is unclear. CDR1 and CDR2 (germline): MNHEY, SVGAGI. V was trimmed by 4 bases and J by 12 bases, leaving 13 bases between them. The CDR3 has 11 amino acids. CDR3 bases: TGTGCCAGCAGTTGGTTTCGGCGGCGGTACTTC. Amino acids: CASSWFRRRYF.

The rearrangement links TRBV7-9 to TRBJ2-7; perhaps TRBD1 as D (6 bases). Germline lookup yields CDR1 SEHNR and CDR2 FQNEAQ (reference sequence). V was trimmed by 3 bases and J by 2 bases, leaving 8 bases between them. The CDR3 has 13 amino acids. For the CDR3, the DNA is TGTGCCAGCAGCTTCCAGGGGACCTACGAGCAGTACTTC. It is translated as CASSFQGTYEQYF.